Below, one TCR beta chain is given with its context. This sample stems from a study of control samples from healthy donors and cancer patients. V shed 4 bases and J shed 10 bases, with 8 bases lying between them. Per the germline V gene, CDR1 is ENHRY and CDR2 is SYGVKD. This CDR3 has 11 residues. Assay: immunoSEQ multiplex PCR; the TCRdb copy retains only in-frame clones and omits some. The sample includes under 75,000 clones, about nine tenths seen only once; the top ten take 0.95% to 1.5%. The TCR was taken from a woman aged 50 to 65 with colorectal cancer. The sequenced material came from PBMCs. This rearrangement joins TRBV10-3 to TRBJ2-1; D might be TRBD1 or TRBD2, each matching 5 bases. The CDR3 nucleotides read TGTGCCATCAGTGGGGGGTCCGAGCAGTTCTTC. This encodes CAISGGSEQFF.